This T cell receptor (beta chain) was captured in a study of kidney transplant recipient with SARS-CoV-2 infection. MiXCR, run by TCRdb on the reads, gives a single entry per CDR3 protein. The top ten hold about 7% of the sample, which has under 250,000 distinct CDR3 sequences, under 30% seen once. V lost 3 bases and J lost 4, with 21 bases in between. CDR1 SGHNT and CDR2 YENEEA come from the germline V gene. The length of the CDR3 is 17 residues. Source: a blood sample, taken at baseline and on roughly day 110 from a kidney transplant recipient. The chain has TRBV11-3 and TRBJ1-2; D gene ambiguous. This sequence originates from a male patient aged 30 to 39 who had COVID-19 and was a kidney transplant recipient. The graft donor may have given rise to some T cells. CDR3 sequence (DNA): TGTGCCAGCAGCTTTGTGACCGATCTCGGAAAGACCTATGGCTACACCTTC. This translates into CASSFVTDLGKTYGYTF.